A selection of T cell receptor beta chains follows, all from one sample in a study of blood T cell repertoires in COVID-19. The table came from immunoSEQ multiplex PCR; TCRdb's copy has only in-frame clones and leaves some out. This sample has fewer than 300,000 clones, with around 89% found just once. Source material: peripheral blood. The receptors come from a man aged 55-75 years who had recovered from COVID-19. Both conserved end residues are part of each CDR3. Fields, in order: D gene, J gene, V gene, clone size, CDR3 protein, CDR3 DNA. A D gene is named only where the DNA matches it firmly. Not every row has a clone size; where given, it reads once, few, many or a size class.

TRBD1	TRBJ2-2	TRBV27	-	CASSLLGQGAGELFF	TGTGCCAGCAGTTTATTGGGACAGGGGGCCGGGGAGCTGTTTTTT
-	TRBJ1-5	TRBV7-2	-	CASSLEGPQPQHF	TGTGCCAGCAGCTTAGAGGGGCCTCAGCCCCAGCATTTT
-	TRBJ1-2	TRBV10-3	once	CAISELVEEIYGYTF	TGTGCCATCAGTGAGTTGGTGGAGGAAATCTATGGCTACACCTTC
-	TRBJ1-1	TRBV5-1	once	CASSKFDTEAFF	TGCGCCAGCAGTAAATTCGACACTGAAGCTTTCTTT
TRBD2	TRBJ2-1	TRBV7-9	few	CASSPGLAGDEQFF	TGTGCCAGCAGCCCGGGACTAGCGGGGGATGAGCAGTTCTTC
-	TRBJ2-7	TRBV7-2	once	CASSSQDLEQYF	TGTGCCAGCAGCTCCCAGGATCTCGAGCAGTACTTC
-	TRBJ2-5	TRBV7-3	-	CASGTGGPGETQYF	TGTGCCAGCGGGACCGGGGGGCCGGGTGAGACCCAGTACTTC
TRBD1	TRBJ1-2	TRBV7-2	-	CASSPSGQGGYGYTF	TGTGCCAGCAGCCCCTCGGGACAGGGAGGCTATGGCTACACCTTC
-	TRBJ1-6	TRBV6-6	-	CASSYSSGNNSPLHF	TGTGCCAGCAGTTACTCCTCAGGGAATAATTCACCCCTCCACTTT
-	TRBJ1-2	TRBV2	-	CASSEALQRLLGQNYGYTF	TGTGCCAGCAGTGAAGCGCTTCAACGTTTGCTTGGACAGAACTATGGCTACACCTTC
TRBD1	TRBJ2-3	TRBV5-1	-	CASSLGQGSTDTQYF	TGCGCCAGCAGCTTGGGACAGGGTAGCACAGATACGCAGTATTTT
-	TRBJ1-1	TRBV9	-	CASSVGVQLNTEAFF	TGTGCCAGCAGCGTAGGAGTACAGCTAAACACTGAAGCTTTCTTT
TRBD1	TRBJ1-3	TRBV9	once	CASSSTYRGGNTIYF	TGTGCCAGCAGCTCCACGTACAGGGGTGGAAACACCATATATTTT
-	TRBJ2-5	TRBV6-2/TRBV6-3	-	CASSRFRSQETQYF	TGTGCCAGCAGTAGATTCCGGAGCCAAGAGACCCAGTACTTC
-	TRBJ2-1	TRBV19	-	CASSTQDNEQFF	TGTGCCAGTAGTACACAGGACAATGAGCAGTTCTTC
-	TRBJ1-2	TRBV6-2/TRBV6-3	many	CASSDRNYGYTF	TGTGCCAGCAGTGACAGGAACTATGGCTACACCTTC
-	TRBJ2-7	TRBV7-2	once	CASSYTGIAYEQYF	TGTGCCAGCAGCTATACAGGTATCGCCTACGAGCAGTACTTC
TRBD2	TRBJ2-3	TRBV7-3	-	CASSLFSGGARVTDTQYF	TGTGCCAGCAGCTTATTTAGCGGGGGGGCCCGGGTAACAGATACGCAGTATTTT
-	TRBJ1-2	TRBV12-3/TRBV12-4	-	CASSRGRDGYTF	TGTGCCAGCAGTAGGGGTCGGGATGGCTACACCTTC
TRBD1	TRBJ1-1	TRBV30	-	CAWVGGLTGSGTEAFF	TGTGCCTGGGTGGGGGGACTGACAGGGAGTGGGACTGAAGCTTTCTTT
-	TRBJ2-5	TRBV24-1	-	CATSDLGQGQETQYF	TGTGCCACCAGTGATTTGGGCCAGGGCCAAGAGACCCAGTACTTC
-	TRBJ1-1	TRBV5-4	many	CASSPWTENTEAFF	TGTGCCAGCAGCCCATGGACAGAGAACACTGAAGCTTTCTTT
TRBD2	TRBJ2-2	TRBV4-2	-	CASSQDQAGGYTGELFF	TGTGCCAGCAGCCAAGATCAGGCGGGGGGTTACACCGGGGAGCTGTTTTTT
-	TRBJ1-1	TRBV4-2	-	CASKAGTEAFF	TGTGCCAGCAAAGCTGGCACTGAAGCTTTCTTT
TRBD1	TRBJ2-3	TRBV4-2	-	CASSKQGVSTDTQYF	TGTGCCAGCAGCAAACAGGGGGTTAGCACAGATACGCAGTATTTT
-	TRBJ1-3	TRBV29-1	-	CSVLTTGSGNTIYF	TGCAGCGTCCTAACCACAGGCTCTGGAAACACCATATATTTT
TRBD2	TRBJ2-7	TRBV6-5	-	CASGSGGASYEQYF	TGTGCCAGCGGCAGCGGGGGAGCTTCCTACGAGCAGTACTTC
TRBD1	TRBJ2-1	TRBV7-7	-	CASSLRGTGNEQFF	TGTGCCAGCAGCTTAAGGGGGACAGGGAATGAGCAGTTCTTC
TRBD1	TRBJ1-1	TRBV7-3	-	CASAGTAQYRMNTEAFF	TGTGCCAGCGCGGGGACAGCTCAATACCGGATGAACACTGAAGCTTTCTTT
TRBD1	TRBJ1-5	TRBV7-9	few	CASSWGQEMYSNQPQHF	TGTGCCAGCAGCTGGGGACAGGAGATGTATAGCAATCAGCCCCAGCATTTT
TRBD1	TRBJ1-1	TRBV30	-	CAWTHGQGALSEAFF	TGTGCCTGGACCCACGGACAGGGGGCATTGTCTGAAGCTTTCTTT
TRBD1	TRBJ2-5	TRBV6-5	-	CASRKGTEKETQYF	TGTGCCAGCAGAAAAGGGACAGAGAAAGAGACCCAGTACTTC
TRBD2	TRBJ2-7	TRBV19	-	CASSRASGGAYEQYF	TGTGCCAGTAGTAGGGCTAGCGGGGGGGCCTACGAGCAGTACTTC
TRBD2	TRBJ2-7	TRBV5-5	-	CASSLLAAAAGVIYEQYF	TGTGCCAGCAGCCTACTAGCGGCGGCGGCAGGGGTCATCTACGAGCAGTACTTC
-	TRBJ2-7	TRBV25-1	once	CASSEYGGITYEQYF	TGTGCCAGCAGTGAATATGGGGGGATAACCTACGAGCAGTACTTC
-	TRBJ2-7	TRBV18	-	CASSPLPSGQNYEQYF	TGTGCCAGCTCACCGCTCCCTTCCGGACAGAACTACGAGCAGTACTTC
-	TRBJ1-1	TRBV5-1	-	CASSRTGGSEAFF	TGCGCCAGCAGCAGAACAGGTGGCTCTGAAGCTTTCTTT
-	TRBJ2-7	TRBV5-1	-	CASSLLRNSYEQYF	TGCGCCAGCAGCTTGCTGCGGAACTCCTACGAGCAGTACTTC
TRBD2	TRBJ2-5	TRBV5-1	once	CASSLGTLGGGAETQYF	TGCGCCAGCAGCTTGGGGACCCTTGGCGGGGGGGCGGAGACCCAGTACTTC
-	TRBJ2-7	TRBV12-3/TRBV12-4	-	CASSFGQYYEQYF	TGTGCCAGCAGTTTTGGTCAGTACTACGAGCAGTACTTC
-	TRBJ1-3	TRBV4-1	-	CASSRAEGLRSGNTIYF	TGCGCCAGCAGCCGGGCGGAGGGACTCAGATCTGGAAACACCATATATTTT
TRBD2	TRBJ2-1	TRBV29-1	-	CSVERGLAGGQSEQFF	TGCAGCGTGGAAAGGGGACTAGCGGGGGGGCAGAGTGAGCAGTTCTTC
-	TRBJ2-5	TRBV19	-	CASSIFSGGRRAAQYF	TGTGCCAGTAGTATTTTCTCGGGGGGCCGGCGTGCGGCCCAGTACTTC
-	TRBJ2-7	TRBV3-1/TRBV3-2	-	CASSQALRGNEQYF	TGTGCCAGCAGCCAAGCCCTTAGGGGGAACGAGCAGTACTTC
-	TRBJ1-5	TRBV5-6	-	CASSSNRHRSNQPQHF	TGTGCCAGCAGCTCAAACCGACACAGAAGCAATCAGCCCCAGCATTTT
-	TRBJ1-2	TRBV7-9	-	CASSLGQGGYTF	TGTGCCAGCAGCCTCGGGCAGGGGGGCTACACCTTC
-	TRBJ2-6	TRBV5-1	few	CASSTERGFGANVLTF	TGCGCCAGCAGCACTGAGAGGGGGTTTGGGGCCAACGTCCTGACTTTC
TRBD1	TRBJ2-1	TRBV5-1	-	CASSRPPGQGADEQFF	TGCGCCAGCAGCCGCCCCCCGGGACAGGGGGCCGATGAGCAGTTCTTC
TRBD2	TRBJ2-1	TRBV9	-	CASSTALAGGPINEQFF	TGTGCCAGCAGCACTGCTCTAGCGGGGGGGCCTATCAATGAGCAGTTCTTC
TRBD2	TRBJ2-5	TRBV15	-	CATSRTSGTQETQYF	TGTGCCACCAGCAGGACTAGCGGGACTCAAGAGACCCAGTACTTC
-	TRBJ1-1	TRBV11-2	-	CASSSQFGGSVNTEAFF	TGTGCCAGCAGCTCTCAATTCGGGGGTTCGGTGAACACTGAAGCTTTCTTT
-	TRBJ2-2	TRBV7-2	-	CASSGGLLPGELFF	TGTGCCAGCAGCGGGGGCCTTCTTCCCGGGGAGCTGTTTTTT
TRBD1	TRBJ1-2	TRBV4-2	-	CASTTGGSDYGYTF	TGTGCCAGCACGACAGGGGGGTCAGACTATGGCTACACCTTC
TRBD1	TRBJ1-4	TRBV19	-	CASSMAPGTGHEKLFF	TGTGCCAGTAGTATGGCCCCCGGGACAGGGCATGAAAAACTGTTTTTT
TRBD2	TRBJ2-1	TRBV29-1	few	CSVFSGGLYNEQFF	TGCAGCGTTTTCAGCGGGGGCCTATACAATGAGCAGTTCTTC